This T cell receptor (beta chain) was recorded in a study of molecular identifiers for immune sequencing clone quantification. Background on the study: Replicates split RNA from around 20,000 or 100,000 naive CD8 cells five ways, and the researchers sequenced four portions.

CDR1 and CDR2 from the germline V gene are SSHAT and FNYEAQ (reference sequence). CDR3 size: 13 residues. The naive CD8 libraries originated from between roughly 19,000 and 1,100,000 sorted cells and drew on 10%, 30% or 50% RNA. When naive CD8 T cells were sorted, they were gated as CD8+CD4-CCR7+CD45RA+. Preparation methods for the bulk TCR libraries were those previously described, with listed TCR primers. MiXCR, run by TCRdb on the PCR reads, gives a single entry per CDR3 protein. The sample includes hundreds of thousands of distinct CDR3 sequences, approximately 24% of them seen just once. Concerning this clonotype itself: A junction end diverges from the germline sequence, so it may reflect a read error.

The origin of this receptor is a human donor in good health. Some libraries in this study had Jurkat cell RNA spiked in. Sample: naive CD8+ T cells from blood, with Jurkat cell RNA spiked in. The subset here: FACS-sorted CD8+CD4-CCR7+CD45RA+ naive T cells. The J gene is TRBJ2-3, the V gene TRBV7-7; TRBD2 might be the D (5 bases). The CDR3 DNA reads TGTGCTAGCAGCTTCCGGACTGGAGATACGCAGTATTTT. Protein product: CASSFRTGDTQYF.